This T cell receptor beta chain emerged from a study of T cell changes during pregnancy in multiple sclerosis. CDR1 and CDR2 (germline): SGHVS, FQNEAQ. The CDR3 is 13 amino acids. V lost 8 bases to trimming and J lost 2 bases, with 13 bases between them. TCRdb's copy holds only in-frame clones and misses some; the assay was immunoSEQ multiplex PCR. The table includes over 50,000 clones, approximately 89% detected once. The V and J genes are TRBV7-8 and TRBJ2-7, with D perhaps matching TRBD2 (5 bases). This TCR was recovered from a female donor with multiple sclerosis, enrolled in a pregnancy study. The sample in question was peripheral blood, obtained after pregnancy. DNA of the CDR3: TGTGCCAGCGCCGAGGGTAGGGCCTACGAGCAGTACTTC. Translated: CASAEGRAYEQYF.